This TCR beta chain was identified during a study of blood T cells in healthy people across ages. The CDR3 totals 13 residues. Germline assignment: CDR1 LNHNV and CDR2 YYDKDF (reference sequence). J gave up 10 bases and V 8 bases, and 9 bases lay outside the gene matches. A second PCR of 7 to 11 cycles used a sample-barcoded 5' primer and a J-beta primer mix. TCRdb used MiXCR to reprocess the 5' RACE reads, holding one entry per CDR3 protein. The sample carries about 1,500,000 distinct CDR3 sequences, approximately 40% recorded once. This clonotype was detected only a few times. This chain uses TRBV15 with TRBJ2-1, with 9 bases lining up with TRBD2. Sequences were obtained from blood. The receptor was derived from a woman between 18 and 29 years old in good health. CDR3 DNA sequence: TGTGCCACCCGAGATAGCGGGGGAAGAGAGCAGTTCTTC. It specifies CATRDSGGREQFF. The full variable domain, with the rest looked up from reference TRBV15 and TRBJ2-1, is DAMVIQNPRYQVTQFGKPVTLSCSQTLNHNVMYWYQQKSSQAPKLLFHYYDKDFNNEADTPDNFQSRRPNTSFCFLDIRSPGLGDTAMYLCATRDSGGREQFFGPGTRLTVL.